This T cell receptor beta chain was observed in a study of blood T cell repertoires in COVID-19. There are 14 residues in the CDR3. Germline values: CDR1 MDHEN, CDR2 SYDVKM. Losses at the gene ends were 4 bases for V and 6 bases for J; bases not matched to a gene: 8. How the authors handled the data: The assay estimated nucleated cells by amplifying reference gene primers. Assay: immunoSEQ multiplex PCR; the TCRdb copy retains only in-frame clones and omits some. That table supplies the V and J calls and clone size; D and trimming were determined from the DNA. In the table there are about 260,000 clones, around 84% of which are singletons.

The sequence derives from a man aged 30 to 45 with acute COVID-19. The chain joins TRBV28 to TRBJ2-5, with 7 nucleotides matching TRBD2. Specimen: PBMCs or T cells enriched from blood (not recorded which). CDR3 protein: CASSWAAGIQTQYF. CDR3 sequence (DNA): TGTGCCAGCAGTTGGGCAGCGGGAATCCAGACCCAGTACTTC. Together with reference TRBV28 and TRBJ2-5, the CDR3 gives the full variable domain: DVKVTQSSRYLVKRTGEKVFLECVQDMDHENMFWYRQDPGLGLRLIYFSYDVKMKEKGDIPEGYSVSREKKERFSLILESASTNQTSMYLCASSWAAGIQTQYFGPGTRLLVL.